Each of the 19 T cell receptor beta chains below was sequenced from the same sample in a study of radiation and T cells in renal cell carcinoma. Produced via immunoSEQ multiplex PCR; TCRdb's table is partial and in-frame only. The sample yields around 81,000 clones, about 82% seen once. Time point in this sample: blood 4 weeks post-SBRT, at nephrectomy. Treatment in this sample: 15 Gy SBRT to primary tumor, nephrectomy 4 weeks later. The sequenced sample was blood, obtained from a patient whose treatment included radiotherapy and nephrectomy. The receptors derive from a man aged 45-65 years with renal cell carcinoma.

In the case of this clone: Other nucleotide sequences from this sample produce the same CDR3. The chain couples TRBV7-8 to TRBJ1-1, with D unclear. The CDR3 runs to 13 residues. Looked up from germline, CDR1 is SGHVS and CDR2 is FQNEAQ. Deletions cut 5 bases from V and 1 base from J, with 8 bases between. The CDR3 DNA reads as TGTGCCAGCAGCCGGACGGCGAACACTGAAGCTTTCTTT. It yields the protein CASSRTANTEAFF.

The chain has TRBV15 and TRBJ2-7; 8 nucleotides align to TRBD2. The CDR3 is made up of 14 amino acids. With 4 bases clipped from V and 5 bases from J, the junction kept 7 bases outside the gene matches. The germline V gene encodes CDR1 LNHNV and CDR2 YYDKDF (reference sequence). The CDR3 sequence: CATSNLGGAHEQYF. For the CDR3, the DNA is TGTGCCACCAGCAACCTCGGGGGGGCCCACGAGCAGTACTTC.

The V call is TRBV5-4, the J call TRBJ1-3, with D tentatively TRBD1 (6 bases). CDR3 length: 15 amino acids. Trimming cost V 0 bases and J 9 bases, with 16 bases left between them. Germline CDR1 SGHNT, CDR2 YYREEE (reference sequence). The DNA of the CDR3 is TGTGCCAGCAGCTTGGGGGGGGCCGCCGGCGGCACCATATATTTT. Residues: CASSLGGAAGGTIYF.

This clone occurred once. The chain links TRBV11-1 to TRBJ2-7; no clear D. Trimming cost V 6 bases and J 0 bases, with 12 bases left between them. CDR3 length: 14 amino acids. Germline loops: CDR1 SGHAT, CDR2 FQDESV (reference sequence). CDR3 bases: TGTGCCAGCAGTACAGCCGCTAGCTCCTACGAGCAGTACTTC. Its protein is CASSTAASSYEQYF.

Here the CDR3 DNA reads TGTGCCAGCAGCTTGAACGGTGCCTACGAGCAGTACTTC. Its protein product is CASSLNGAYEQYF. This chain joins TRBV11-3 and TRBJ2-7; no reliable D call. The CDR3 has 13 residues. Trimming stripped 3 bases from V and 2 bases from J, with 8 bases between. Germline V gene sequence: CDR1 SGHNT, CDR2 YENEEA.

The chain has TRBV9 and TRBJ2-3; D could derive from TRBD1 or TRBD2 (5 bases each). The CDR3 extends over 15 amino acids. V gave up 4 bases and J gave up 2 bases, with 14 bases separating them. Germline CDR1 SGDLS, CDR2 YYNGEE. In DNA, the CDR3 is TGTGCCAGCAGCATCCGGGACGGATTCACAGATACGCAGTATTTT. This translates into CASSIRDGFTDTQYF.

V usage is TRBV4-3 and J usage is TRBJ1-4, with 10 bases identical to TRBD1. The V gene end was trimmed by 4 bases and the J gene end by 0 bases; junction bases not matched to a gene: 8. CDR1 and CDR2 from the germline V gene are LGHNA and YSLEER. This CDR3 spans 18 amino acids. The CDR3 protein is CASSRTTGQGTTNEKLFF. The CDR3 DNA is TGCGCCAGCAGCCGAACGACGGGACAGGGGACAACTAATGAAAAACTGTTTTTT.

The V gene is TRBV7-9, the J gene TRBJ2-5; TRBD2 might be the D (6 bases). Between the trimmed V and J ends, which lost 5 bases and 9 bases, there was a span of 13 bases. The germline CDR1 and CDR2 sequences are SEHNR and FQNEAQ (reference sequence). This CDR3 comprises 12 residues. The chain's CDR3 is CASSISAGPQYF. The DNA of the CDR3 is TGTGCCAGCAGCATCAGTGCGGGGCCCCAGTACTTC. The full variable domain, in which reference TRBV7-9 and TRBJ2-5 provide the parts outside the CDR3, is DTGVSQNPRHKITKRGQNVTFRCDPISEHNRLYWYRQTLGQGPEFLTYFQNEAQLEKSRLLSDRFSAERPKGSFSTLEIQRTEQGDSAMYLCASSISAGPQYFGPGTRLLVL.

The chain uses TRBV5-1 and TRBJ2-5; TRBD1 or TRBD2 may be the D gene (5 bases each). V shed 0 bases and J shed 4 bases, with 10 bases lying between them. This CDR3 is 14 amino acids long. Per the germline V gene, CDR1 is SGHRS and CDR2 is YFSETQ. CDR3 protein: CASSLVGVGETQYF. In DNA, the CDR3 is TGCGCCAGCAGCTTGGTGGGGGTCGGAGAGACCCAGTACTTC. Looking up the rest from reference TRBV5-1 and TRBJ2-5 gives the full variable domain: KAGVTQTPRYLIKTRGQQVTLSCSPISGHRSVSWYQQTPGQGLQFLFEYFSETQRNKGNFPGRFSGRQFSNSRSEMNVSTLELGDSALYLCASSLVGVGETQYFGPGTRLLVL.

The rearrangement links TRBV7-9 to TRBJ2-5; D is ambiguous. CDR3 size: 14 residues. V lost 0 bases and J lost 0, with 5 bases in between. Germline values: CDR1 SEHNR, CDR2 FQNEAQ (reference sequence). In nucleotides, the CDR3 is TGTGCCAGCAGCTTAGCGATAGACCAAGAGACCCAGTACTTC. Protein: CASSLAIDQETQYF.

V is TRBV19 and J is TRBJ2-3; 7 nucleotides agree with TRBD2. With V trimmed by 9 bases and J by 6 bases, 9 bases remained unmatched. This CDR3 is 13 amino acids long. Germline lookup yields CDR1 LNHDA and CDR2 SQIVND (reference sequence). The chain's CDR3 is CASTMGGADTQYF. CDR3 nucleotide sequence: TGTGCCAGCACCATGGGAGGGGCGGATACGCAGTATTTT.

The chain employs TRBV2 and TRBJ2-2; tentative D call: TRBD1 (7 bases). V lost 1 base, J lost 2 bases, and 17 bases lay in between. This CDR3 contains 18 residues. Per the germline V gene, CDR1 is SNHLY and CDR2 is FYNNEI. The DNA of the CDR3 is TGTGCCAGCAGTGAAGACAGTTCAGGGGGACTCAACACCGGGGAGCTGTTTTTT. This codes for CASSEDSSGGLNTGELFF. Full variable domain (outside the CDR3, taken from reference TRBV2 and TRBJ2-2): EPEVTQTPSHQVTQMGQEVILRCVPISNHLYFYWYRQILGQKVEFLVSFYNNEISEKSEIFDDQFSVERPDGSNFTLKIRSTKLEDSAMYFCASSEDSSGGLNTGELFFGEGSRLTVL.

The rearrangement links TRBV5-1 to TRBJ2-3, with TRBD2 matching over 7 bases. The CDR3 has 16 residues. V lost 3 bases and J lost 1; bases outside the gene matches: 8. CDR1 SGHRS and CDR2 YFSETQ come from the germline V gene. CDR3 region: CASSWGGDLGTDTQYF. The CDR3 coding sequence is TGCGCCAGCAGCTGGGGAGGGGACTTAGGCACAGATACGCAGTATTTT.

The chain uses TRBV18 and TRBJ1-1; D unresolved. Trimming stripped 3 bases from V and 0 bases from J, with 8 bases between. CDR3 size: 14 residues. Looked up from germline, CDR1 is KGHSH and CDR2 is LQKENI. The CDR3 region has the DNA TGTGCCAGCTCACCCGCAGAAGTGAACACTGAAGCTTTCTTT. It yields the protein CASSPAEVNTEAFF.

The V and J genes are TRBV30 and TRBJ1-1; no clear D gene. CDR3 length: 13 amino acids. CDR1 and CDR2 (germline): GTSNPN, SVGIG (reference sequence). The germline V and J ends were trimmed by 0 bases and 1 base, with 6 bases remaining between them. DNA of the CDR3: TGTGCCTGGAGTGTTATGGCGAACACTGAAGCTTTCTTT. Its translation: CAWSVMANTEAFF. Complete variable domain (other parts from reference TRBV30 and TRBJ1-1): SQTIHQWPATLVQPVGSPLSLECTVEGTSNPNLYWYRQAAGRGLQLLFYSVGIGQISSEVPQNLSASRPQDRQFILSSKKLLLSDSGFYLCAWSVMANTEAFFGQGTRLTVV.

This clone has a handful of counts. The rearrangement uses TRBV20-1 and TRBJ1-1; D perhaps matches TRBD1 (5 bases). There are 11 residues in the CDR3. The germline gives CDR1 DFQATT, CDR2 SNEGSKA (reference sequence). The ends were cut back, 5 bases at V and 4 bases at J, with 8 bases in the middle. The CDR3: CSAQGPTEAFF. The DNA for the CDR3 is TGCAGTGCTCAGGGTCCCACTGAAGCTTTCTTT.

The chain joins TRBV5-1 to TRBJ2-5; the D is unclear. Trimming cost V 4 bases and J 4 bases, with 11 bases left between them. Germline V CDR1 and CDR2: SGHRS, YFSETQ. The CDR3 covers 13 residues. The CDR3 protein is CASSSAIPETQYF. In DNA, the CDR3 is TGCGCCAGCAGCAGCGCTATCCCAGAGACCCAGTACTTC.

Only one count was recorded for this clone. This CDR3 reads CASSPWDKADYGYTF. CDR3 nucleotide sequence: TGTGCCAGCAGCCCCTGGGACAAGGCGGACTATGGCTACACCTTC. The chain uses TRBV11-2 and TRBJ1-2; the D gene is possibly TRBD1 (6 bases). The CDR3 contains 15 residues. Trimming took off 5 bases at V and 3 bases at J, with 16 bases between the two ends. In germline, CDR1 is SGHAT, CDR2 FQNNGV.

The chain combines TRBV27 with TRBJ2-5; D is ambiguous. The CDR3 spans 14 residues. V dropped 6 bases and J dropped 7 bases, with 18 bases sitting between them. CDR1 is MNHEY and CDR2 is SMNVEV in the germline V gene (reference sequence). The CDR3 reads CASSPVGGPGTQYF. The CDR3 DNA sequence: TGTGCCAGCAGCCCCGTTGGCGGTCCTGGGACCCAGTACTTC.